The clone carrying this T cell receptor (beta chain) was recorded only once. No antigen is known for it. This record comes from a study of Ad26.COV2.S vaccination and SARS-CoV-2 variants. Study overall: The authors gave Ad26.COV2.S intramuscularly, either once or twice 56 days apart.

Assay used: immunoSEQ multiplex PCR; TCRdb lists only in-frame clones, some missing. Among about 350,000 clones, roughly nine tenths were seen once, and the ten largest hold around 6.6%. Points from the study as a whole: Post-vaccination breadth of spike-specific CD8+ and CD4+ T cell responses was reportedly substantial. Vaccinees and placebo recipients showed similar non-spike TCR breadth.

Treatment described: roughly 20 received Ad26.COV2.S at low or high dose, single or two shots; 5 received placebo; per-sample allocation not given. At day 63 after the first vaccine or placebo injection, samples were drawn. This CDR3 contains 17 residues. The V gene end was trimmed by 3 bases and the J gene end by 5 bases; junction bases not matched to a gene: 10. The germline V gene has CDR1 MDHEN and CDR2 SYDVKM. This specimen was peripheral blood, taken in a trial of Ad26.COV2.S vaccine versus placebo. V usage is TRBV28 and J usage is TRBJ2-3, with 11 nucleotides matching TRBD2. The receptor was derived from a person aged 18-60 years who received the Ad26.COV2.S COVID-19 vaccine or a placebo. CDR3 in amino acids: CASSLAPRGTSGDTQYF. In nucleotides, the CDR3 is TGTGCCAGCAGTTTGGCCCCGAGGGGGACTAGCGGAGATACGCAGTATTTT.